The clone carrying this T cell receptor beta chain appeared many times. This entry belongs to a study of T-cell reconstitution after alpha-beta-depleted transplantation in children. V was pared by 0 bases and J by 9 bases, with 12 bases between. There are 14 residues in the CDR3. Preparation of the TCRbeta library was carried out with unique molecular identifiers. Via MiXCR, TCRdb re-called the PCR reads, giving one row per CDR3 protein. The sample holds approximately 240,000 distinct CDR3 sequences, roughly 10% seen once. This receptor was identified in a human donor who donated a stem cell graft to a child with acute lymphoblastic leukemia. This chain connects TRBV12-3 or TRBV12-4 to TRBJ2-1; D is possibly TRBD1 or TRBD2 (6 bases each). The sample in question was PBMCs from the stem cell graft donor, obtained from the stem cell graft. CDR3 region: CASSLALGGGEQFF. As DNA, the CDR3 is TGTGCCAGCAGTTTAGCGCTCGGGGGCGGTGAGCAGTTCTTC.